What follows describes a single T cell receptor beta chain. Its cognate antigen is unknown. Clones were sequenced by immunoSEQ multiplex PCR, and TCRdb holds only the in-frame ones, with some missing. This table holds about 46,000 clones, around 70% found once. The data stem from a study of PD-1 blockade in classical Hodgkin lymphoma. Study-wide context: Patients in the cohort were put on intravenous nivolumab, 3 mg/kg every 2 weeks. Findings and limits, study-wide: In newly diagnosed patients, baseline TCR diversity was reportedly below that of healthy donors. Patients were excluded if nivolumab began under 1 year after ASCT (the autologous transplant).

All patients experienced relapse after autologous stem cell transplantation, and brentuximab vedotin exposure was variable. The CDR3 is made up of 14 amino acids. The clonotype comes from a human donor with classical Hodgkin lymphoma. The specimen comprised peripheral blood mononuclear cells (PBMCs), sampled at baseline. The genes are TRBV21-1 and TRBJ2-2; the table names TRBD1, a call not compared with the DNA. TRBV21-1 is a documented pseudogene. In DNA, the CDR3 is TGTGCCAGGGGCTGTCGCTTGGGGCACGGGGAGCTGTTTTTT. It yields the protein CARGCRLGHGELFF.